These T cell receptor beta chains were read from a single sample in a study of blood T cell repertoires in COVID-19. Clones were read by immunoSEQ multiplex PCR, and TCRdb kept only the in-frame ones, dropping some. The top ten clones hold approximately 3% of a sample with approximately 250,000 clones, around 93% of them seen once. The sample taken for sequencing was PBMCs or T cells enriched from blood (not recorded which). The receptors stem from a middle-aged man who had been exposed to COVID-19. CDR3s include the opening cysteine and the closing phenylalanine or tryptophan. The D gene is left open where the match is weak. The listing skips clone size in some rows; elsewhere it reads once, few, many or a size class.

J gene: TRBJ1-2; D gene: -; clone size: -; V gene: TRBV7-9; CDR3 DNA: TGTGCCAGCAGGCAGGGTGCCGACTATGGCTACACCTTC; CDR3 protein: CASRQGADYGYTF
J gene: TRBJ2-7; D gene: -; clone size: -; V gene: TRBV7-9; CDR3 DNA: TGTGCCAGCAGCTTATCCAGGGTGGAGCAGTACTTC; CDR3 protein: CASSLSRVEQYF
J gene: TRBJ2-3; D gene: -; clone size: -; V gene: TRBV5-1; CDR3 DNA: TGCGCCAGCAGCTTGGGCGGTTCCCGCGATACGCAGTATTTT; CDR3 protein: CASSLGGSRDTQYF
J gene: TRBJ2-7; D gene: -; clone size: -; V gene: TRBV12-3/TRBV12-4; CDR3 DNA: TGTGCCAGCGCAGGCGTATACTCCTACGAGCAGTACTTC; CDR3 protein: CASAGVYSYEQYF
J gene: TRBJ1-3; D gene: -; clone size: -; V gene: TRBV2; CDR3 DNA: TGTGCCAGCAGTGAAGAACTAGTCACCATATATTTT; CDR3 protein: CASSEELVTIYF
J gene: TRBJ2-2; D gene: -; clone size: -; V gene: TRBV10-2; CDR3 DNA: TGCGCCAGCAGTGTTTCCGCCCCCCACCCCAGCGGGGAGCTGTTTTTT; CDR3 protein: CASSVSAPHPSGELFF
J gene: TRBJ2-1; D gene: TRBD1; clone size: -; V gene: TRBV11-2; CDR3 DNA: TGTGCCAGCAGCTTTGGATCCGGACAGGGTATTTACAATGAGCAGTTCTTC; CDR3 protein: CASSFGSGQGIYNEQFF
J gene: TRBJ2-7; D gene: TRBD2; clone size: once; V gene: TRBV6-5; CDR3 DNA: TGTGCCAGCATGGGTGGGGGAGGGCCTCGTTACGAGCAGTACTTC; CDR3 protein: CASMGGGGPRYEQYF
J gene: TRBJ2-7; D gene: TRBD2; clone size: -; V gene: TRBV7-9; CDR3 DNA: TGTGCCAGCAGCTTAGGTTCGGCGGGAGGTTTTTACGAGCAGTACTTC; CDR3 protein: CASSLGSAGGFYEQYF
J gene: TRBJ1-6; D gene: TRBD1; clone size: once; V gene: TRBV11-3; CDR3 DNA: TGTGCCAGCAGCAGGGGACAGGGGAATTCACCCCTCCACTTT; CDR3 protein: CASSRGQGNSPLHF
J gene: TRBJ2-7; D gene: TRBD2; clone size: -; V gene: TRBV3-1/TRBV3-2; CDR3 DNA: TGTGCCAGCAGCCCGGGGACTAGCGGGAGAGACGAGCAGTACTTC; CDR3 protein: CASSPGTSGRDEQYF
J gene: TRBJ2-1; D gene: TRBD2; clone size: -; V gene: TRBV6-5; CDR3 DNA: TGTGCCAGCAGTTCCGAACTAGCGGTAAGCCGGGGTGAGCAGTTCTTC; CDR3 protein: CASSSELAVSRGEQFF
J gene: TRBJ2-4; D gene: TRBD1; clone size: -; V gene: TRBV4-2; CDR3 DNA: TGTGCCAGCAGCCAAGACGTGACCGTGACAGGGAATTTAGCCAAAAACATTCAGTACTTC; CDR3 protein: CASSQDVTVTGNLAKNIQYF
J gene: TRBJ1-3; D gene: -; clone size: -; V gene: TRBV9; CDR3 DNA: TGTGCCAGCAGCCTTCGGGGAGAGGGAAACACCATATATTTT; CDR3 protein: CASSLRGEGNTIYF
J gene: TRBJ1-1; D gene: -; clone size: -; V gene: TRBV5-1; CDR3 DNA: TGCGCCAGCAGCTTGATGGGGGGCACTGAAGCTTTCTTT; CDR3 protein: CASSLMGGTEAFF
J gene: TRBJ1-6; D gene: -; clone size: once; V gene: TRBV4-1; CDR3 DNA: TGCGCCAGCAGCCCGGGAGTATCCTATAATTCACCCCTCCACTTT; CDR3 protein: CASSPGVSYNSPLHF
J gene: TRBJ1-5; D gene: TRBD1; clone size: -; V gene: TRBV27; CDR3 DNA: TGTGCCAGCAGTTCGCAGGGGGAAAATCAGCCCCAGCATTTT; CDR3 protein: CASSSQGENQPQHF
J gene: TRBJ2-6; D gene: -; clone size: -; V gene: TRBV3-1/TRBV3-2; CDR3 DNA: TGTGCCAGCAGCCATCAGGGGCGAGGGGCCAACGTCCTGACTTTC; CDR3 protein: CASSHQGRGANVLTF
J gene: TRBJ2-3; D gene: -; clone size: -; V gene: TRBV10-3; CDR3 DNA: TGTGCCATCAGTGATACTAGATCGAGCACAGATACGCAGTATTTT; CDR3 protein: CAISDTRSSTDTQYF
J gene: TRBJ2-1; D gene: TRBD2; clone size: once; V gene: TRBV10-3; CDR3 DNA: TGTGCCATCAGCAGGACTAGCGGGGACAATGAGCAGTTCTTC; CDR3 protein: CAISRTSGDNEQFF
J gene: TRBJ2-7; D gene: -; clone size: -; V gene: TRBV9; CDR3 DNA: TGTGCCAGCAGCTTAAGGAGTCAGAGCTACGAGCAGTACTTC; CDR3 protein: CASSLRSQSYEQYF
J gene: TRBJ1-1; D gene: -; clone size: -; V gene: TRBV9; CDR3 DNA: TGTGCCAGCAGCGTAGGAGCGGGGAGGACTGAAGCTTTCTTT; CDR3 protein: CASSVGAGRTEAFF
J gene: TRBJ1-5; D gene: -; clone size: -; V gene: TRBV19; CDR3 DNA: TGTGCCAGTAGGACCCACGGGGGGCCCCAGCATTTT; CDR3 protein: CASRTHGGPQHF
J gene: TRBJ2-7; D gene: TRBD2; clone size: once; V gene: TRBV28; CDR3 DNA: TGTGCCAGCAGTTTACGACTAGCGGGAGGGCCGGGTGAGCAGTACTTC; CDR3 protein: CASSLRLAGGPGEQYF
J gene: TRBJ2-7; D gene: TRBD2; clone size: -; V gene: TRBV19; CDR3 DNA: TGTGCCAGGACCAAAGGTGAGCGGGAGGGCCTCAAGCAGTACTTC; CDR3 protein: CARTKGEREGLKQYF
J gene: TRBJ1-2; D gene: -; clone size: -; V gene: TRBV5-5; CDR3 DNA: TGTGCCAGCAGCCACAGGGCTCCTAACTATGGCTACACCTTC; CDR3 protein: CASSHRAPNYGYTF
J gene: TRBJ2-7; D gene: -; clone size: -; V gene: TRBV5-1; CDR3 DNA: TGCGCCAGCAGCTTGGGAGGTGACTACGAGCAGTACTTC; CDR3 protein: CASSLGGDYEQYF